This T cell receptor (beta chain) was identified in a study of cytomegalovirus exposure and HLA in healthy donors. Study context: About 200 million T cells yielded about 120 million unique TCR beta sequences, as an earlier analysis found.

The CDR3 has 19 amino acids. The germline gives CDR1 LGHNA, CDR2 YSLEER. The junction had 13 bases not matched to a gene; V was cut back by 0 bases and J by 8 bases. The PCR was carried out with 60 Vbeta primers and 13 Jbeta primers. Libraries were prepared by immunoSEQ multiplex PCR; TCRdb keeps only in-frame clonotypes and omits some of them. The data show about 120,000 clones, with nearly 65% seen just once and approximately 9.1% held by the top ten. The chain carries TRBV4-3 and TRBJ2-1; TRBD2 matches at 13 bases. The sequenced sample was PBMCs. This TCR was sampled from a man in his forties or fifties in good health and CMV-seropositive. The CDR3 spells CASSQDRLAGGWFVDEQFF. CDR3 nucleotide sequence: TGCGCCAGCAGCCAAGATAGACTAGCGGGAGGCTGGTTTGTCGATGAGCAGTTCTTC.